The 18 T cell receptor beta chains presented below share a single source sample, sequenced in a study of cytomegalovirus exposure and HLA in healthy donors. PCR employed 60 Vbeta and 13 Jbeta primers. The repertoire was sequenced with immunoSEQ multiplex PCR; TCRdb's copy has only in-frame clones and lacks some. Recorded for this sample: tens of thousands of clones. The specimen sequenced was PBMCs. Source of these receptors: a woman in her 40s in good health and CMV-seronegative.

The CDR3 sequence is CASSLRVQGRPGGAEAYEQYF. CDR3 coding DNA: TGTGCCAGCAGTTTAAGGGTCCAGGGGAGGCCAGGGGGCGCGGAGGCCTACGAGCAGTACTTC. This chain connects TRBV28 to TRBJ2-7, with 8 bases lining up with TRBD1. CDR1 and CDR2 (germline): MDHEN, SYDVKM. Germline trimming cut 2 bases from V and 2 bases from J; bases unmatched to any gene: 23. The CDR3 loop spans 21 amino acids.

V and J are TRBV7-2 and TRBJ2-7, with 10 bases identical to TRBD1. Germline V CDR1 and CDR2: SGHTA, FQGNSA. The V gene end was trimmed by 2 bases and the J gene end by 2 bases; junction bases not matched to a gene: 3. This CDR3 has 15 residues. Here the CDR3 reads CASSLRGQGTYEQYF. The CDR3, as DNA: TGTGCCAGCAGCTTAAGGGGACAGGGGACCTACGAGCAGTACTTC.

CDR3 bases: TGTGCCAGCTCCCCCCGGAGTGGTAAGGATGAAAAACTGTTTTTT. This translates into CASSPRSGKDEKLFF. The chain couples TRBV18 to TRBJ1-4, with D uncertain. This CDR3 contains 15 residues. V was pared by 6 bases and J by 6 bases, with 17 bases between. Germline assignment: CDR1 KGHSH and CDR2 LQKENI.

This rearrangement joins TRBV4-3 to TRBJ1-2; D is unresolved. This CDR3 comprises 14 residues. V lost 4 bases to trimming and J lost 5 bases, with 14 bases between them. Germline V gives CDR1 LGHNA, CDR2 YSLEER. The CDR3, as DNA: TGCGCCAGCAGCCCCAGCCGGAGCCCTTATGGCTACACCTTC. Residues: CASSPSRSPYGYTF.

This sequence joins TRBV27 and TRBJ2-7; 14 nucleotides line up with TRBD2. The germline V gene has CDR1 MNHEY and CDR2 SMNVEV (reference sequence). The CDR3 covers 15 residues. V trimming: 3 bases; J trimming: 6 bases; junction bases outside the gene matches: 4. The CDR3 region is CASSFLGLAGAEQYF. The CDR3 DNA reads as TGTGCCAGCAGTTTCCTGGGACTAGCGGGAGCCGAGCAGTACTTC.

This chain uses TRBV25-1 with TRBJ1-4, with 10 positions matching TRBD1. With V trimmed by 4 bases and J by 8 bases, 10 bases remained unmatched. CDR3 length: 16 residues. From germline, CDR1 is MGHDK and CDR2 SYGVNS. The CDR3 reads CASSARHGTGDEKLFF. The CDR3 DNA sequence: TGTGCCAGCAGTGCCCGACACGGGACAGGGGACGAAAAACTGTTTTTT.

The chain carries TRBV5-5 and TRBJ1-4; D perhaps matches TRBD1 (5 bases). The CDR3 sequence is 14 residues long. Deletions cut 4 bases from V and 4 bases from J, with 11 bases between. CDR1 SGHKS and CDR2 YYEKEE come from the germline V gene (reference sequence). The CDR3 DNA follows: TGTGCCAGCAGCGACAGCCTTTTTAATGAAAAACTGTTTTTT. This translates into CASSDSLFNEKLFF.

CDR3 loop: CASSTTSGMNTGELFF. The CDR3, as DNA: TGTGCCAGCAGCACGACTAGCGGGATGAACACCGGGGAGCTGTTTTTT. The V call is TRBV14, the J call TRBJ2-2; 11 bases agree with TRBD2. The CDR3 spans 16 residues. The germline gives CDR1 SGHDN, CDR2 FVKESK. Germline trimming cut 5 bases from V and 1 base from J; bases unmatched to any gene: 3.

The rearrangement uses TRBV7-3 and TRBJ2-5; 9 bases fit TRBD1. The ends lost 8 bases at V and 5 bases at J; junction bases unmatched: 6. The CDR3 has 13 residues. The V gene's germline CDR1 is SGHTA and CDR2 FQGTGA. The CDR3 DNA follows: TGTGCCAGCGCAACAGGGGGCGCGGAGACCCAGTACTTC. Encoded protein: CASATGGAETQYF. The complete variable domain, with remaining parts taken from reference TRBV7-3 and TRBJ2-5, reads GAGVSQTPSNKVTEKGKYVELRCDPISGHTALYWYRQSLGQGPEFLIYFQGTGAADDSGLPNDRFFAVRPEGSVSTLKIQRTERGDSAVYLCASATGGAETQYFGPGTRLLVL.

The V call is TRBV5-1, the J call TRBJ1-2; D perhaps matches TRBD1 (5 bases). The CDR3 loop spans 14 amino acids. Trimming removed 0 bases from V and 4 bases from J, with 10 bases in between. Per the germline V gene, CDR1 is SGHRS and CDR2 is YFSETQ. The CDR3 region is CASSLGEGIYGYTF. The CDR3 DNA reads as TGCGCCAGCAGCTTGGGGGAGGGGATCTATGGCTACACCTTC.

V usage is TRBV19 and J usage is TRBJ2-2; 10 bases are shared with TRBD2. Looked up from germline, CDR1 is LNHDA and CDR2 is SQIVND (reference sequence). V trimming: 3 bases; J trimming: 6 bases; junction bases outside the gene matches: 7. CDR3 length: 16 amino acids. The DNA for the CDR3 is TGTGCCAGTAGTATCGTCAGCGGGAGGGCGGCCGGGGAGCTGTTTTTT. This encodes CASSIVSGRAAGELFF.

CDR3 protein: CASSRDGQGINGYTF. The DNA for the CDR3 is TGCGCCAGCAGCCGGGATGGACAGGGGATAAATGGCTACACCTTC. This chain joins TRBV5-1 and TRBJ1-2; 9 bases match TRBD1. Unmatched junction bases numbered 10, after V lost 4 bases and J lost 6 bases. The CDR3 totals 15 residues. CDR1 and CDR2 (germline): SGHRS, YFSETQ. The full variable domain, rest sourced from reference TRBV5-1 and TRBJ1-2, is KAGVTQTPRYLIKTRGQQVTLSCSPISGHRSVSWYQQTPGQGLQFLFEYFSETQRNKGNFPGRFSGRQFSNSRSEMNVSTLELGDSALYLCASSRDGQGINGYTFGSGTRLTVV.

The chain recombines TRBV28 with TRBJ1-2, with 8 bases matching TRBD1. Germline trimming cut 10 bases from V and 5 bases from J; bases unmatched to any gene: 6. Germline V CDR1 and CDR2: MDHEN, SYDVKM. CDR3 length: 12 amino acids. Written as DNA, the CDR3 is TGTGCCATTAAGGACAGGGTGTATGGCTACACCTTC. As protein: CAIKDRVYGYTF.

The chain recombines TRBV30 with TRBJ1-5, with 7 bases aligning to TRBD1. CDR3 size: 13 residues. CDR1 and CDR2 (germline): GTSNPN, SVGIG (reference sequence). Trimming removed 1 base from V and 6 bases from J; junction bases left unmatched: 3. The CDR3 sequence is CAWSGQGVQPQHF. Written as DNA, the CDR3 is TGTGCCTGGAGTGGGCAGGGGGTTCAGCCCCAGCATTTT.

The chain combines TRBV2 with TRBJ1-1; TRBD1 aligns across 8 bases. Germline V lookup: CDR1 SNHLY, CDR2 FYNNEI. Trimming at V came to 6 bases and at J to 5 bases, leaving 11 bases not matched to a gene. The CDR3 is 15 amino acids. The CDR3 here is CASSIPGGGRTEAFF. The CDR3 DNA is TGTGCCAGCAGCATTCCAGGGGGCGGCAGGACTGAAGCTTTCTTT.

The chain has TRBV19 and TRBJ2-3; 7 positions match TRBD2. V gave up 5 bases and J gave up 8 bases; unmatched junction bases: 13. This CDR3 spans 15 amino acids. Per germline, CDR1 LNHDA and CDR2 SQIVND (reference sequence). The CDR3 sequence is CASSLNAGVGTTQYF. As DNA, the CDR3 is TGTGCCAGTAGTCTCAACGCGGGAGTGGGGACTACGCAGTATTTT. The full variable domain, rest sourced from reference TRBV19 and TRBJ2-3, is DGGITQSPKYLFRKEGQNVTLSCEQNLNHDAMYWYRQDPGQGLRLIYYSQIVNDFQKGDIAEGYSVSREKKESFPLTVTSAQKNPTAFYLCASSLNAGVGTTQYFGPGTRLTVL.

This chain connects TRBV7-3 to TRBJ2-2; a weak D match, TRBD1 (6 bases). V was pared by 6 bases and J by 6 bases, with 11 bases between. The CDR3 runs 13 residues. Per the germline V gene, CDR1 is SGHTA and CDR2 is FQGTGA. CDR3 sequence: CASRPQGPGELFF. The CDR3 nucleotides read TGTGCCAGCAGGCCACAGGGTCCCGGGGAGCTGTTTTTT.

This sequence joins TRBV29-1 and TRBJ2-7, with D perhaps TRBD1 (6 bases). The V and J ends lost 5 bases and 2 bases respectively, with 10 bases between them. The CDR3 totals 12 residues. From germline, CDR1 is SQVTM and CDR2 ANQGSEA. DNA for the CDR3: TGCAGCGTTTCGGGACACCCCTACGAGCAGTACTTC. Translating gives CSVSGHPYEQYF.